This T cell receptor (beta chain) was sequenced in a study of cytomegalovirus exposure and HLA in healthy donors. General study points: V- and J-gene trimming in TCR beta was tied to a missense DCLRE1C variant by an analysis performed later.

On this clone: The target antigen is unknown.

The germline gives CDR1 MGHDK, CDR2 SYGVNS. The V end lost 4 bases, the J end lost 5 bases, and 20 bases lay between the germline ends. This CDR3 spans 16 amino acids. The PCR made use of 60 Vbeta and 13 Jbeta primers. The protocol was immunoSEQ multiplex PCR, while the TCRdb copy is restricted to in-frame clones and leaves out a portion. The repertoire holds 79,000 or so clones, roughly 80% seen once, with around 22% in the top ten. This sequence originates from a woman between 35 and 50 years old in good health and CMV-seropositive. The V call is TRBV25-1, the J call TRBJ2-5; D might be TRBD2 (5 bases). The specimen was PBMCs. The CDR3 nucleotides read TGTGCCAGCAGTGGGAGCGGCATCCCAGCGTGGGAGACCCAGTACTTC. The encoded protein is CASSGSGIPAWETQYF.